One sample yielded the 21 T cell receptor beta chains listed below, sequenced in a study of CXCR3-negative and CXCR3-positive naive CD8 T cells. Overall study findings and caveats: CXCR3-expressing naive cells carried TRB CDR3s more hydrophobic than those of CXCR3-negative naive cells.

Each TRB cDNA library was prepared by 5' RACE (with UMI labels). TCRdb reprocessed the 5' RACE reads, keeping one entry per CDR3 protein, no DNA. The sample's table shows about 120,000 distinct CDR3 sequences. These TCRs' antigens remain unknown. Sequencing used naive CXCR3+ CD8+ T cells from blood. The subset is: CD45RO-CCR7+CD27+CD95- naive CD8+ T cells expressing CXCR3 (TNR3+). The source is a human donor in good health. Some clones in this sample may be carry-over from other donors' samples.

The rearrangement links TRBV7-2 to TRBJ2-5; the TCRdb call, TRBD1, lacks DNA for checking. The V gene's germline CDR1 is SGHTA and CDR2 FQGNSA. The CDR3 runs 15 residues. This CDR3 reads CASSLAGGRQETQYF.

J is TRBJ2-2 and V is TRBV4-3. CDR1 and CDR2 (germline): LGHNA, YSLEER. This CDR3 comprises 12 residues. CDR3: CASSRVTGELFF.

This sequence joins TRBV7-3 and TRBJ2-3; TCRdb names TRBD1, which stays unverified in the absence of DNA. CDR3 length: 15 residues. The germline V gene has CDR1 SGHTA and CDR2 FQGTGA. CDR3 sequence: CASSPRGGATDTQYF.

This rearrangement joins TRBV4-2 to TRBJ2-7; lacking DNA, the TRBD1 call made by TCRdb goes unchecked. Germline V CDR1 and CDR2: LGHNA, YNFKEQ. The length of the CDR3 is 15 residues. CDR3 sequence: CASSQGDRISYEQYF.

The V call is TRBV28, the J call TRBJ2-7; TCRdb's assignment of TRBD1 cannot be checked, as there is no DNA. The CDR3 is made up of 15 amino acids. The germline V gene has CDR1 MDHEN and CDR2 SYDVKM. The CDR3 here is CASSLRPGRPYEQYF.

The chain joins TRBV7-9 to TRBJ1-2; TCRdb's assignment of TRBD1 cannot be checked, as there is no DNA. Germline-derived CDR1 and CDR2 are SEHNR and FQNEAQ (reference sequence). The CDR3 has 12 residues. CDR3 residues: CASSLAGTGYTF.

The V and J genes are TRBV27 and TRBJ2-3; the D call of TRBD1 rests on TCRdb alone, since no DNA is present to check it. CDR3 size: 19 residues. Germline V gene data show CDR1 as MNHEY and CDR2 as SMNVEV (reference sequence). CDR3 in amino acids: CASPWGKDRASRGTDTQYF.

The CDR3 is CASRALGAALVEQFF. J is TRBJ2-1 and V is TRBV2; TCRdb selects TRBD1, and the lack of DNA leaves this call unchecked. CDR3 size: 15 residues. Germline CDR1 reads SNHLY; CDR2 reads FYNNEI.

The rearrangement joins TRBV5-8 to TRBJ2-7. The CDR3 spans 13 residues. Germline V gene data show CDR1 as SGHTS and CDR2 as YDEGEE. The chain's CDR3 is CASSLGPFYEQYF.

The chain joins TRBV7-9 to TRBJ1-1; TCRdb's D call, TRBD1, is unchecked because there is no DNA. CDR1 SEHNR and CDR2 FQNEAQ come from the germline V gene (reference sequence). There are 13 residues in the CDR3. CDR3 loop: CASSLKGESWAFF.

The chain couples TRBV7-9 to TRBJ1-2; TCRdb gives TRBD1 as the D gene, but with no DNA this cannot be confirmed. The germline gives CDR1 SEHNR, CDR2 FQNEAQ (reference sequence). This CDR3 spans 16 amino acids. The CDR3: CASSPTPGHPNYGYTF.

The chain couples TRBV2 to TRBJ1-1; TCRdb's D gene call, TRBD1, goes unchecked for lack of DNA. CDR1 is SNHLY and CDR2 is FYNNEI in the germline V gene. This CDR3 comprises 17 residues. CDR3 amino acids: CASSEGIGPSGGTEAFF. The full variable domain, rest sourced from reference TRBV2 and TRBJ1-1, is EPEVTQTPSHQVTQMGQEVILRCVPISNHLYFYWYRQILGQKVEFLVSFYNNEISEKSEIFDDQFSVERPDGSNFTLKIRSTKLEDSAMYFCASSEGIGPSGGTEAFFGQGTRLTVV.

The chain employs TRBV29-1 and TRBJ2-2; the D gene TCRdb calls, TRBD1, cannot be checked with no DNA. This CDR3 contains 12 residues. Germline CDR1 and CDR2: SQVTM and ANQGSEA. The CDR3: CSVVVTGGELFF.

The chain carries TRBV29-1 and TRBJ2-5; TCRdb names TRBD1, which stays unverified in the absence of DNA. The length of the CDR3 is 13 residues. Germline V CDR1 and CDR2: SQVTM, ANQGSEA. CDR3 sequence reads: CSAGQGIWETQYF.

The rearrangement joins TRBV29-1 to TRBJ2-1; TCRdb reports TRBD2, a call that lacks DNA to check it against. The length of the CDR3 is 12 residues. Germline assignment: CDR1 SQVTM and CDR2 ANQGSEA. The CDR3 sequence is CSVSSQGNEQFF.

This chain links TRBV6-2 or TRBV6-3 with TRBJ2-1; TCRdb proposes TRBD1, but this gene call is untestable without DNA. CDR1 MNHEY and CDR2 SVGEGT come from the germline V gene. The CDR3 covers 16 residues. CDR3 loop: CASSYLRGTPGNEQFF.

J is TRBJ1-2 and V is TRBV7-9; TCRdb's D gene call, TRBD1, goes unchecked for lack of DNA. In germline, CDR1 is SEHNR, CDR2 FQNEAQ (reference sequence). The CDR3 runs to 16 residues. Here the CDR3 reads CASSLAGQGPNYGYTF.

The chain recombines TRBV13 with TRBJ2-6; TCRdb lists TRBD1, though no DNA is available to test this call. CDR1 PRHDT and CDR2 FYEKMQ come from the germline V gene (reference sequence). The length of the CDR3 is 18 residues. The CDR3 region is CASSLYGGPFSGANVLTF.

This sequence joins TRBV5-1 and TRBJ2-3; TCRdb outputs TRBD2, but without DNA this stays unchecked. Germline-derived CDR1 and CDR2 are SGHRS and YFSETQ. This CDR3 has 17 amino acids. The CDR3 loop reads CASSPLGTSGRTDTQYF.

The gene calls are TRBV28 and TRBJ2-2. CDR1 is MDHEN, CDR2 SYDVKM, per germline. The CDR3 loop spans 15 amino acids. CDR3: CASSFLIMESGELFF.

The chain has TRBV6-5 and TRBJ2-5; lacking DNA, the TRBD1 call made by TCRdb goes unchecked. The CDR3 length is 17 residues. Germline lookup yields CDR1 MNHEY and CDR2 SVGAGI. Here the CDR3 reads CASSYSTSGDPQETQYF.